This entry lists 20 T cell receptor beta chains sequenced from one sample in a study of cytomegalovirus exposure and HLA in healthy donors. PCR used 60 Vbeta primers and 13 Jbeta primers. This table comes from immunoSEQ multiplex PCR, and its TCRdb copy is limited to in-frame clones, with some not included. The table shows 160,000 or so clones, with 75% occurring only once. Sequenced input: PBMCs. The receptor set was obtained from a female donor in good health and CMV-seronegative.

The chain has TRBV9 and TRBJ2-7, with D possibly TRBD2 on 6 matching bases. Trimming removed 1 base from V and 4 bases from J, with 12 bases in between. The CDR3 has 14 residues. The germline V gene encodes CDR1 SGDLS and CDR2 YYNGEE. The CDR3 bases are TGTGCCAGCAGCGTACTCCCGGAGGGTTACGAGCAGTACTTC. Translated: CASSVLPEGYEQYF. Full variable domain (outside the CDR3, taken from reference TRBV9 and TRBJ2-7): DSGVTQTPKHLITATGQRVTLRCSPRSGDLSVYWYQQSLDQGLQFLIQYYNGEERAKGNILERFSAQQFPDLHSELNLSSLELGDSALYFCASSVLPEGYEQYFGPGTRLTVT.

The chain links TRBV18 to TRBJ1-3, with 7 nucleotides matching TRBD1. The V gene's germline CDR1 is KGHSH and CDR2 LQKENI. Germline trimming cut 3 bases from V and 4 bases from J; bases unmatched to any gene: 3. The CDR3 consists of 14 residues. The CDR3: CASSPSTGGNTIYF. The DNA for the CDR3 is TGTGCCAGCTCACCCTCGACAGGGGGAAACACCATATATTTT.

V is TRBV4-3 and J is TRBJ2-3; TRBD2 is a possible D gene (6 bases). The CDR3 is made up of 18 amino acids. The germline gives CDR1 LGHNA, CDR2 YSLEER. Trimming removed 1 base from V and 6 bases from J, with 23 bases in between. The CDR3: CASSQASPTSFRGDTQYF. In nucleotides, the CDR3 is TGCGCCAGCAGCCAAGCCTCCCCGACTAGTTTCCGAGGGGATACGCAGTATTTT.

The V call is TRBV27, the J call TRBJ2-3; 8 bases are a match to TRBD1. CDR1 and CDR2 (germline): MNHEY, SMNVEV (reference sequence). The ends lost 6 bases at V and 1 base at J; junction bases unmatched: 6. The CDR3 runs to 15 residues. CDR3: CASSPTGDGTDTQYF. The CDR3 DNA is TGTGCCAGCAGCCCGACAGGGGACGGCACAGATACGCAGTATTTT.

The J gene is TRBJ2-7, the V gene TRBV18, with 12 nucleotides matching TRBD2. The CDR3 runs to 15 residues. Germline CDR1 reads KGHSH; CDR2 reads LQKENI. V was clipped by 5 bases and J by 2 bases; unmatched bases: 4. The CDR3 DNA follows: TGTGCCAGCTCAGGGCGGACTAGCGGGGCCTACGAGCAGTACTTC. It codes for CASSGRTSGAYEQYF.

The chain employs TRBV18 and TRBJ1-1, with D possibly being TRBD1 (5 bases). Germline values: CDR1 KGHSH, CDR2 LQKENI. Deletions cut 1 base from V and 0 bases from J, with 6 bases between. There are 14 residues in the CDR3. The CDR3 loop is CASSPQGLNTEAFF. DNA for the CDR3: TGTGCCAGCTCACCACAGGGGCTGAACACTGAAGCTTTCTTT.

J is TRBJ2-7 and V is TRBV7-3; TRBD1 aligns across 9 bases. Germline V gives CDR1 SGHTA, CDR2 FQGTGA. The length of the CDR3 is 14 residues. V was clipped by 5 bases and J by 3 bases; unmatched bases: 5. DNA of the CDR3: TGTGCCAGCAGCACCGACAGGGGGGACTACGAGCAGTACTTC. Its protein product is CASSTDRGDYEQYF.

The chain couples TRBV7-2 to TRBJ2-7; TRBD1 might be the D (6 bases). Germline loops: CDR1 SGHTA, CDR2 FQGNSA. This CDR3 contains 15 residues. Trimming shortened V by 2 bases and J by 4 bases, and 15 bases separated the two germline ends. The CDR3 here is CASSLNGQKDYEQYF. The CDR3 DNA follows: TGTGCCAGCAGCTTAAATGGACAGAAGGATTACGAGCAGTACTTC. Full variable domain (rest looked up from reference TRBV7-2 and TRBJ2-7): GAGVSQSPSNKVTEKGKDVELRCDPISGHTALYWYRQSLGQGLEFLIYFQGNSAPDKSGLPSDRFSAERTGGSVSTLTIQRTQQEDSAVYLCASSLNGQKDYEQYFGPGTRLTVT.

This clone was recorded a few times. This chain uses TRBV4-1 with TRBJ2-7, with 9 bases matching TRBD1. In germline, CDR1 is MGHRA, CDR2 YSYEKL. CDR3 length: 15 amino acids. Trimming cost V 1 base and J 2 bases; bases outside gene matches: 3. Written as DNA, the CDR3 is TGCGCCAGCAGCCAAGTGGACAGGGGAACCTACGAGCAGTACTTC. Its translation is CASSQVDRGTYEQYF.

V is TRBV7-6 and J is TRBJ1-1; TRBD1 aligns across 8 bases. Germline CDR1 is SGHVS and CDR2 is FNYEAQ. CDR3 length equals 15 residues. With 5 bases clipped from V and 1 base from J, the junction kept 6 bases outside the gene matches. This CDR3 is CASSLQGASNTEAFF. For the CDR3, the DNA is TGTGCCAGCAGCCTTCAGGGGGCTTCGAACACTGAAGCTTTCTTT.

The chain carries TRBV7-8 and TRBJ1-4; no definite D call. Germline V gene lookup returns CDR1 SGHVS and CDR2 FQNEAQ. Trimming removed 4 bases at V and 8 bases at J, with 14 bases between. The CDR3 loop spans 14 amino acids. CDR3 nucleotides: TGTGCCAGCAGCTCCGGGAGTCTAGGGGAAAAACTGTTTTTT. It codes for CASSSGSLGEKLFF.

CDR3 loop: CASNPARTGGFGGYTF. The CDR3 nucleotides are TGTGCCAGTAATCCCGCCCGGACAGGGGGCTTCGGTGGCTACACCTTC. This chain joins TRBV19 and TRBJ1-2, with TRBD1 matching over 11 bases. CDR1 and CDR2 (germline): LNHDA, SQIVND (reference sequence). The CDR3 contains 16 residues. J lost 7 bases, V lost 7 bases, and 14 bases had no gene match.

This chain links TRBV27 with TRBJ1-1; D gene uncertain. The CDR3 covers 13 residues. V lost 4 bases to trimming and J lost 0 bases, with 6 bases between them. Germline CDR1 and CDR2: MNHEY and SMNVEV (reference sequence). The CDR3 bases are TGTGCCAGCAGTTCCGTAATGAACACTGAAGCTTTCTTT. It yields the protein CASSSVMNTEAFF.

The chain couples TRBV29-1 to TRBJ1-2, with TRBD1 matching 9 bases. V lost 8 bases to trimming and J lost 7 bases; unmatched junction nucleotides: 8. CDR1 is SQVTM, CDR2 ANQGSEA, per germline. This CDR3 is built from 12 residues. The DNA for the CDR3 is TGCAGCCAACAGGGGGCCGATAGTGGCTACACCTTC. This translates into CSQQGADSGYTF. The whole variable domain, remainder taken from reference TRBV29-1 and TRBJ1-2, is SAVISQKPSRDICQRGTSLTIQCQVDSQVTMMFWYRQQPGQSLTLIATANQGSEATYESGFVIDKFPISRPNLTFSTLTVSNMSPEDSSIYLCSQQGADSGYTFGSGTRLTVV.

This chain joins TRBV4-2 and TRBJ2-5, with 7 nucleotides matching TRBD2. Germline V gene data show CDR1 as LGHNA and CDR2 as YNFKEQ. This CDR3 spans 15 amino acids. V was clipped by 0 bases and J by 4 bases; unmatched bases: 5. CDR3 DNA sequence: TGTGCCAGCAGCCAAGAGCGGGGGTGGGCAGAGACCCAGTACTTC. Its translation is CASSQERGWAETQYF.

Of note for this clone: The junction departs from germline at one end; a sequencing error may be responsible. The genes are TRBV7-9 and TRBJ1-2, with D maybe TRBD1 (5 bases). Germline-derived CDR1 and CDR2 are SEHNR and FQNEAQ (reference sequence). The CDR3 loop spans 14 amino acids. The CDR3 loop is CSSSLDGGFAGYTF. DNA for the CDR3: TGTTCCAGCAGCTTAGACGGGGGTTTCGCGGGCTACACCTTC.

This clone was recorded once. Here the CDR3 DNA reads TGTGCCAGCGGACAGGGACTCGATCAGCCCCAGCATTTT. This translates into CASGQGLDQPQHF. The V gene is TRBV9, the J gene TRBJ1-5; 8 bases fit TRBD1. This CDR3 is 13 amino acids long. V was pared by 7 bases and J by 5 bases, with 5 bases of the junction left unmatched. The V gene's germline CDR1 is SGDLS and CDR2 YYNGEE.

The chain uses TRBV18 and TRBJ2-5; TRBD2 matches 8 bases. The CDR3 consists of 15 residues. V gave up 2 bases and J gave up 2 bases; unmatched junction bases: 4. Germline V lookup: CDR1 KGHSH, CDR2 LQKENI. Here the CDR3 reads CASSPSLAEQETQYF. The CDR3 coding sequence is TGTGCCAGCTCACCATCACTAGCGGAACAAGAGACCCAGTACTTC.

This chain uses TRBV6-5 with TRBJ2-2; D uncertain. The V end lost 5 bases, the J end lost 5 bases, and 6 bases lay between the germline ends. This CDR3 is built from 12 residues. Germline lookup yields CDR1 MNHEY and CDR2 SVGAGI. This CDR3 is CASSKLTGELFF. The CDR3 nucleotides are TGTGCCAGCAGTAAACTAACCGGGGAGCTGTTTTTT.

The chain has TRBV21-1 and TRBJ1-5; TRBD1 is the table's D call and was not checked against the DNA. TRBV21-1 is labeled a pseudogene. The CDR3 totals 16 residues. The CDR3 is CASSKDRGVCNQPQHF. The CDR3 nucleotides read TGTGCCAGCAGCAAAGACAGGGGGGTATGCAATCAGCCCCAGCATTTT.